This TCR beta chain was recovered during a study of blood T cell repertoires in COVID-19. Looking at the study overall: Sites in the United States, Italy and Spain provided acute and convalescent COVID-19 samples.

CDR1 is SGHRS and CDR2 is YFSETQ in the germline V gene. Losses at the gene ends were 7 bases for V and 4 bases for J; bases not matched to a gene: 9. The CDR3 has 14 amino acids. Generated by immunoSEQ multiplex PCR, the TCRdb table keeps only in-frame clones and is missing some. The sample yields more than 85,000 clones, around 90% seen once. The receptor was derived from a woman between 65 and 79 years old with acute or convalescent COVID-19. V gene TRBV5-1 combines with J gene TRBJ1-2; 8 bases fit TRBD1. The specimen was peripheral blood. The CDR3 spells CASRETGVPYGYTF. In nucleotides, the CDR3 is TGCGCCAGCCGGGAGACAGGGGTCCCCTATGGCTACACCTTC.